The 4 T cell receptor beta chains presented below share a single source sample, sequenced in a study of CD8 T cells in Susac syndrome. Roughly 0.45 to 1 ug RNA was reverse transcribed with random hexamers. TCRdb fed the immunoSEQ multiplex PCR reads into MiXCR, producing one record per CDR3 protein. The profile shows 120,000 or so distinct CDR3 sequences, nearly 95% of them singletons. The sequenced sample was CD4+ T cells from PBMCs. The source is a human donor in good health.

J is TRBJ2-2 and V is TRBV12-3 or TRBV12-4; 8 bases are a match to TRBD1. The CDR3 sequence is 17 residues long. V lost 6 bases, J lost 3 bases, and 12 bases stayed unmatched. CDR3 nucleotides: TGTGCCAGCAGCCGACCAGGACAGGGTGGATACACCGGGGAGCTGTTTTTT. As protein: CASSRPGQGGYTGELFF.

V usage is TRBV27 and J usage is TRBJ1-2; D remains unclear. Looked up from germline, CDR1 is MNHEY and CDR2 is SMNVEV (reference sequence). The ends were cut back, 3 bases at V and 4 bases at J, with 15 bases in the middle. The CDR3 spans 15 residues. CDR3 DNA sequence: TGTGCCAGCAGTTTTTCACAGCGCACCAGCTATGGCTACACCTTC. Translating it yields CASSFSQRTSYGYTF.

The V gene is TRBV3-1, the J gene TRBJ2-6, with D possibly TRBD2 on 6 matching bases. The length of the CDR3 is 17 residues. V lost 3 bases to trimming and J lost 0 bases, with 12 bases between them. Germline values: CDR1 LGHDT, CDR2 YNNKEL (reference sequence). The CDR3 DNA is TGTGCCAGCAGCCAGGGACTGTCGCCCTCTGGGGCCAACGTCCTGACTTTC. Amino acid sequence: CASSQGLSPSGANVLTF.

The CDR3 loop reads CSVSGNTDTQYF. The CDR3 DNA is TGCAGCGTTTCAGGGAATACAGATACGCAGTATTTT. V is TRBV29-1 and J is TRBJ2-3, with a possible D match to TRBD1 (5 bases). The V gene's germline CDR1 is SQVTM and CDR2 ANQGSEA. Deletions cut 5 bases from V and 3 bases from J, with 9 bases between. The CDR3 is 12 amino acids.